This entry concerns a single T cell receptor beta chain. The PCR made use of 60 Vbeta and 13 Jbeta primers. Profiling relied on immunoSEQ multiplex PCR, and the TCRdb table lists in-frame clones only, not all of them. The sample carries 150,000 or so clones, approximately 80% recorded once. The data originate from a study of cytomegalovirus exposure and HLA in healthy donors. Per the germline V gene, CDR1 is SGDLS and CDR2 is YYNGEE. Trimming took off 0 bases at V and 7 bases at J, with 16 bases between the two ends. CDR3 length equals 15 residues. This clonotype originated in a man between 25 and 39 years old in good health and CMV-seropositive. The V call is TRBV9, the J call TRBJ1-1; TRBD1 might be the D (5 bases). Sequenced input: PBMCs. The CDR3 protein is CASSVEWDSPDEAFF. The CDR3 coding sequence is TGTGCCAGCAGCGTAGAATGGGACTCACCGGATGAAGCTTTCTTT.